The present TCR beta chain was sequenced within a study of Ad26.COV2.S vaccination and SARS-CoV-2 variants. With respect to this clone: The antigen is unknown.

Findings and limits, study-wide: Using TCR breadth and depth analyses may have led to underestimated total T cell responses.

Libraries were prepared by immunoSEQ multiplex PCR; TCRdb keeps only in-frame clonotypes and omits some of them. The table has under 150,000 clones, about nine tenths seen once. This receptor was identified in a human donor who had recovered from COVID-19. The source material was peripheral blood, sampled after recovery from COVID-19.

The CDR3 DNA is TGTGCCAGCAGAGGGGACCGGGGCCCTGAAGCTTTCTTT. This gives the protein CASRGDRGPEAFF. The rearrangement joins TRBV9 to TRBJ1-1, with a possible D match to TRBD1 (5 bases). Deletions cut 5 bases from V and 6 bases from J, with 14 bases between. From germline, CDR1 is SGDLS and CDR2 YYNGEE. CDR3 size: 13 residues.